The clone carrying this T cell receptor (beta chain) has a handful of counts. These data come from a study of T-cell reconstitution after alpha-beta-depleted transplantation in children. Deletions cut 0 bases from V and 6 bases from J, with 6 bases between. The CDR3 consists of 12 residues. Germline CDR1 reads LGHDT; CDR2 reads YNNKEL (reference sequence). Unique molecular identifiers featured in how the TCRbeta library was prepared. One entry per CDR3 protein, called by TCRdb with MiXCR from the PCR reads. The sample holds about 830,000 distinct CDR3 sequences, under 20% seen once. The clonotype originates from a male patient aged 10 to 17 who had a stem cell transplant for acute lymphoblastic leukemia, so the T cells may come from the graft donor. Sample: PBMCs, mostly from graft donor cells, taken 360 days after TCRalphabeta/CD19-depleted stem cell transplant. This rearrangement joins TRBV3-1 to TRBJ2-7; D is ambiguous. CDR3 loop: CASSQDDIEQYF. The CDR3, as DNA: TGTGCCAGCAGCCAAGATGATATCGAGCAGTACTTC.